The clone carrying this T cell receptor beta chain was observed once. These data are taken from a study of shared T cell receptors in the human thymus. TCRdb keeps only in-frame clones here, not all; method: immunoSEQ multiplex PCR. The sample lists tens of thousands of clones, around 96% occurring once. V was clipped by 2 bases and J by 7 bases, with 11 bases between them. The CDR3 spans 13 residues. Germline V CDR1 and CDR2: MNHEY, SVGAGI. Sequenced material: thymocytes. This sequence was found in a human donor. V gene TRBV6-5 combines with J gene TRBJ1-2; possible D gene TRBD1, 5 bases. CDR3 loop: CASSYTGARGYTF. DNA for the CDR3: TGTGCCAGCAGTTACACAGGTGCGCGTGGCTACACCTTC.